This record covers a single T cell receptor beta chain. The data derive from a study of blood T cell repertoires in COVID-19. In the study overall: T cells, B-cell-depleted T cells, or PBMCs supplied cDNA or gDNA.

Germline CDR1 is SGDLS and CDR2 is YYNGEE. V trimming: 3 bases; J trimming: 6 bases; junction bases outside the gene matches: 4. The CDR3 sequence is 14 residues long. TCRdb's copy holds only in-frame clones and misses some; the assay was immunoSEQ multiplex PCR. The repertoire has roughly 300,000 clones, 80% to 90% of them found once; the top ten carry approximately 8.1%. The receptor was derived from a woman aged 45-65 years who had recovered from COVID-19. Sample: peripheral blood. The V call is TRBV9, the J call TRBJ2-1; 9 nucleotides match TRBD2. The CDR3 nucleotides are TGTGCCAGCAGCGCAACTAGCGGGTTCAATGAGCAGTTCTTC. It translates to CASSATSGFNEQFF. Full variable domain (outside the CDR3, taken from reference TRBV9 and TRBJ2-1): DSGVTQTPKHLITATGQRVTLRCSPRSGDLSVYWYQQSLDQGLQFLIQYYNGEERAKGNILERFSAQQFPDLHSELNLSSLELGDSALYFCASSATSGFNEQFFGPGTRLTVL.